Below are 10 T cell receptor beta chains sequenced from a single sample in a study of CD8 T cells in ankylosing spondylitis. TCRdb reprocessed the 5' RACE reads with MiXCR, giving one entry per CDR3 protein. The sample has approximately 250,000 distinct CDR3 sequences, roughly 32% seen once. The sample consisted of blood, either unsorted or a sorted T cell fraction (not recorded which). These receptors all stem from a male donor with ankylosing spondylitis or in good health (not recorded which).

V and J are TRBV5-1 and TRBJ2-7, with D possibly being TRBD2 (6 bases). Per the germline V gene, CDR1 is SGHRS and CDR2 is YFSETQ. V shed 1 base and J shed 0 bases, with 17 bases lying between them. This CDR3 is 17 amino acids long. The CDR3 region is CASSLYLVSSVSYEQYF. CDR3 DNA sequence: TGCGCCAGCAGCTTGTACCTCGTGTCTAGCGTCTCCTACGAGCAGTACTTC.

This rearrangement joins TRBV18 to TRBJ2-7, with 9 positions matching TRBD1. Germline V gives CDR1 KGHSH, CDR2 LQKENI. The CDR3 contains 16 residues. Losses at the gene ends were 1 base for V and 0 bases for J; bases not matched to a gene: 4. This chain's CDR3 is CASSPRDRVSSYEQYF. In DNA form, the CDR3 reads TGTGCCAGCTCACCACGGGACAGGGTCAGCTCCTACGAGCAGTACTTC.

This clonotype was picked up a small number of times. V gene TRBV5-6 combines with J gene TRBJ2-1; D may be TRBD2 (6 bases). There are 14 residues in the CDR3. Germline V gene data show CDR1 as SGHDT and CDR2 as YYEEEE. Trimming shortened V by 5 bases and J by 10 bases, and 19 bases separated the two germline ends. Written as DNA, the CDR3 is TGTGCCAGCAGGTCACTAGCTTTCGCCGGCGAGCAGTTCTTC. Residues: CASRSLAFAGEQFF.

This clonotype has only a few counts. The genes are TRBV11-2 and TRBJ2-5, with D uncertain. Germline V gene lookup returns CDR1 SGHAT and CDR2 FQNNGV. The CDR3 spans 14 residues. Trimming took off 5 bases at V and 5 bases at J, with 15 bases between the two ends. This chain's CDR3 is CASSSLTPWETQYF. Here the CDR3 DNA reads TGTGCCAGCAGCAGCTTAACCCCATGGGAGACCCAGTACTTC.

This clonotype was seen more than once but under ten times. This chain connects TRBV29-1 to TRBJ2-1; D uncertain. Germline assignment: CDR1 SQVTM and CDR2 ANQGSEA. There are 11 residues in the CDR3. V was shortened by 6 bases and J by 5 bases, with 8 bases between the two germline ends. The chain's CDR3 is CSVSPNNEQFF. The CDR3 DNA follows: TGCAGCGTCAGCCCGAACAATGAGCAGTTCTTC.

The rearrangement uses TRBV20-1 and TRBJ1-3; D remains ambiguous. In germline, CDR1 is DFQATT, CDR2 SNEGSKA (reference sequence). Trimming stripped 1 base from V and 1 base from J, with 8 bases between. The CDR3 consists of 14 residues. CDR3 DNA sequence: TGCAGTGCTAGAGGGTCGGGTTCTGGAAACACCATATATTTT. Amino acids: CSARGSGSGNTIYF.

The V and J genes are TRBV7-9 and TRBJ2-7, with 8 bases aligning to TRBD2. This CDR3 is built from 15 residues. Trimming at V came to 1 base and at J to 3 bases, leaving 5 bases not matched to a gene. Per germline, CDR1 SEHNR and CDR2 FQNEAQ (reference sequence). The CDR3 DNA is TGTGCCAGCAGCTTAGAGGCCGCGGGGGGCTACGAGCAGTACTTC. Translating gives CASSLEAAGGYEQYF.

The V gene is TRBV20-1, the J gene TRBJ2-7; 9 bases are shared with TRBD1. Germline-derived CDR1 and CDR2 are DFQATT and SNEGSKA (reference sequence). CDR3 length: 13 residues. The J segment lost 4 bases and the V segment lost 3 bases, leaving 4 bases of the junction unmatched. CDR3 amino acids: CSARDRGKYEQYF. CDR3 DNA sequence: TGCAGTGCTAGGGACAGGGGTAAATACGAGCAGTACTTC.

This clonotype showed up just a few times. This chain connects TRBV20-1 to TRBJ1-5; D is ambiguous. There are 13 residues in the CDR3. The V end was cut by 7 bases, the J end by 3 bases, with 13 bases between. In germline, CDR1 is DFQATT, CDR2 SNEGSKA (reference sequence). The CDR3 sequence: CSVLRAPNQPQHF. The CDR3 DNA reads as TGCAGTGTTCTGCGAGCGCCCAATCAGCCCCAGCATTTT.

The chain uses TRBV27 and TRBJ2-7, with D possibly matching TRBD1 (5 bases). The V gene's germline CDR1 is MNHEY and CDR2 SMNVEV (reference sequence). CDR3 size: 14 residues. V dropped 5 bases and J dropped 1 base, with 12 bases sitting between them. The DNA for the CDR3 is TGTGCCAGCAGTCACCAGGGTTATTCCTACGAGCAGTACTTC. It is translated as CASSHQGYSYEQYF.